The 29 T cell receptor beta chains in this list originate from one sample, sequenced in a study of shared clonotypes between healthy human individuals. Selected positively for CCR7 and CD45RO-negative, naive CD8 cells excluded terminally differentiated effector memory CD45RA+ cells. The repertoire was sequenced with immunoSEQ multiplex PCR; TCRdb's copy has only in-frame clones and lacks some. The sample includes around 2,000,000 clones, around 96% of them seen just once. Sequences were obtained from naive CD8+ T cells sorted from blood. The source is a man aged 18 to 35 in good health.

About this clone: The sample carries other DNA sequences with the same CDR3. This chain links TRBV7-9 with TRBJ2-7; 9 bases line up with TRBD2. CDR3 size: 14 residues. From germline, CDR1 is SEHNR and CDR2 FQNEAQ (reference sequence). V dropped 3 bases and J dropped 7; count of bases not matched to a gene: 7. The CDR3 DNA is TGTGCCAGCAGCTTCGCGGGAGGGCCGGGTGAGCAGTACTTC. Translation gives CASSFAGGPGEQYF.

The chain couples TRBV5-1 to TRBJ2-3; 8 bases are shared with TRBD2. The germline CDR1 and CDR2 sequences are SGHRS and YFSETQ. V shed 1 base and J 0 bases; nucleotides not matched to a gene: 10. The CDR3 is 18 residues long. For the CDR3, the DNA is TGCGCCAGCAGCTTGACCGGGGGGGCCTTTACTAGCACAGATACGCAGTATTTT. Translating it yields CASSLTGGAFTSTDTQYF.

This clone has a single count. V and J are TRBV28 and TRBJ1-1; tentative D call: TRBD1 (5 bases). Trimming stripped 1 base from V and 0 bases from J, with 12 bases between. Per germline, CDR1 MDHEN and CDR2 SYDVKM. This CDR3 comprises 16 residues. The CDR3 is CASSLYRGIMNTEAFF. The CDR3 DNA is TGTGCCAGCAGTTTATACCGGGGCATCATGAACACTGAAGCTTTCTTT.

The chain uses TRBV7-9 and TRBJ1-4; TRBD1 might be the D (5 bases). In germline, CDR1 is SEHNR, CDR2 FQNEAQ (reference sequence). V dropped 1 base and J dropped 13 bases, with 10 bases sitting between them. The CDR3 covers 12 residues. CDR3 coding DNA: TGTGCCAGCAGCTTAGGGGGGGTTATACTGTTTTTT. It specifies CASSLGGVILFF.

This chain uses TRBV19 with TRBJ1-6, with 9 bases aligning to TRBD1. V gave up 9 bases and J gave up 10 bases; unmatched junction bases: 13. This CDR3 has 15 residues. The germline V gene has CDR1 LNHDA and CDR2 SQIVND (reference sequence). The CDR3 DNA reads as TGTGCCAGCAGATTCGGACAGGGGATGGGATCACCCCTCCACTTT. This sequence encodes CASRFGQGMGSPLHF.

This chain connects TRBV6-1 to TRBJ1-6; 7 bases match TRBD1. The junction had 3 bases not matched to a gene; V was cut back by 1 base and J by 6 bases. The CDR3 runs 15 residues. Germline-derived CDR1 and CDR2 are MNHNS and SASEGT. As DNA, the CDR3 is TGTGCCAGCAGTGAAGGGGACAGCCTTAATTCACCCCTCCACTTT. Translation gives CASSEGDSLNSPLHF.

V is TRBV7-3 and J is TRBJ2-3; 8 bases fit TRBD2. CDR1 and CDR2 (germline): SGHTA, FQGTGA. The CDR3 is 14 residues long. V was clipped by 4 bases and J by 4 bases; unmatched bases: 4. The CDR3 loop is CASSWIAGSDTQYF. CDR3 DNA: TGTGCCAGCAGCTGGATAGCGGGGTCAGATACGCAGTATTTT.

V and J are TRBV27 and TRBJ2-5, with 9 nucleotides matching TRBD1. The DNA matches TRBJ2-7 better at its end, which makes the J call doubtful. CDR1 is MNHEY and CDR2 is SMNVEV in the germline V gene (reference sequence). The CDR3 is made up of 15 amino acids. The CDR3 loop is CASSYGQGPSYEQYF. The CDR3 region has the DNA TGTGCCAGCAGCTACGGACAGGGGCCTTCCTACGAGCAGTACTTC.

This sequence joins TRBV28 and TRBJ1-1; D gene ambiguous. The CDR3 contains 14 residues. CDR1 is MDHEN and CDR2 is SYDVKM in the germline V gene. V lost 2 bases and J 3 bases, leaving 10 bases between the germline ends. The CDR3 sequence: CASSLVREDTEAFF. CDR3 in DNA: TGTGCCAGCAGTTTAGTGCGGGAGGACACTGAAGCTTTCTTT.

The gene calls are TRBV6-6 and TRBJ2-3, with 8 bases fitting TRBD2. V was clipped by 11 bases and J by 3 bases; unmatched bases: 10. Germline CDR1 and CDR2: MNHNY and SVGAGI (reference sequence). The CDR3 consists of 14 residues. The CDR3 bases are TGTGCCGCCCAACGGAGACTAGCGACAGATACGCAGTATTTT. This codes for CAAQRRLATDTQYF.

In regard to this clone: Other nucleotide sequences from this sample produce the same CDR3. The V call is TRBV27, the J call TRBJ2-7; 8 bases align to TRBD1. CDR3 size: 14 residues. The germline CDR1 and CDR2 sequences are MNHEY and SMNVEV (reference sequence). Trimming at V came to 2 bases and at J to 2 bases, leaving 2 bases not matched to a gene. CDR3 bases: TGTGCCAGCAGTTTACAGGGGGCTCCCTACGAGCAGTACTTC. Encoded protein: CASSLQGAPYEQYF.

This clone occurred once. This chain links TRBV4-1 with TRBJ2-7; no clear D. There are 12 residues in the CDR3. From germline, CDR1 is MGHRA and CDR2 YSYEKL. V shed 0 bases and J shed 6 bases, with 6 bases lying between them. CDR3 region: CASSQDGFEQYF. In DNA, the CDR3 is TGCGCCAGCAGCCAAGATGGGTTCGAGCAGTACTTC.

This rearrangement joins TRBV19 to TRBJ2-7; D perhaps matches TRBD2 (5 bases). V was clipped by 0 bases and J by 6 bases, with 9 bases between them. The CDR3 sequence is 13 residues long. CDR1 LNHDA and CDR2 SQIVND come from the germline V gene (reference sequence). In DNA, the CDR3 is TGTGCCAGTAGTATAGAAGGAGGTGGCGAGCAGTACTTC. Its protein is CASSIEGGGEQYF.

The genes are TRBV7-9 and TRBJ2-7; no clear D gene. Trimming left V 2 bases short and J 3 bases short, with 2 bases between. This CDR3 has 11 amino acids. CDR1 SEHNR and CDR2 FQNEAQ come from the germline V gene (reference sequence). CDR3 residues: CASSLYYEQYF. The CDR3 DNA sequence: TGTGCCAGCAGCTTATACTACGAGCAGTACTTC.

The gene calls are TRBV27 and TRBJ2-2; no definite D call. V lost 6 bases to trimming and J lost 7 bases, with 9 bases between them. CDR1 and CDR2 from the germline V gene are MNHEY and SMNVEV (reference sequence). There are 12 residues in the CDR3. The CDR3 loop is CASSQLFGELFF. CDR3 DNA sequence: TGTGCCAGCAGCCAGTTGTTCGGGGAGCTGTTTTTT.

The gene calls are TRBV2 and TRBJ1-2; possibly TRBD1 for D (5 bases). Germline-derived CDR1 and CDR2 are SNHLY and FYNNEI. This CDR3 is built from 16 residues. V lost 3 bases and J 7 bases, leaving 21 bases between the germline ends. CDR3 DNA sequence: TGTGCCAGCAGTGAGGGTTTGGGCAGGGAAGCGGTTGGCTACACCTTC. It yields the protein CASSEGLGREAVGYTF.

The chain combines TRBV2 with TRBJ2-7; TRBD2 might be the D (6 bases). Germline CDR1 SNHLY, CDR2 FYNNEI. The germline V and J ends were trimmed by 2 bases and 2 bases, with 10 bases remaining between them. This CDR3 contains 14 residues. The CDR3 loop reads CASSEWGETYEQYF. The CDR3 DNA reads TGTGCCAGCAGTGAATGGGGGGAGACCTACGAGCAGTACTTC.

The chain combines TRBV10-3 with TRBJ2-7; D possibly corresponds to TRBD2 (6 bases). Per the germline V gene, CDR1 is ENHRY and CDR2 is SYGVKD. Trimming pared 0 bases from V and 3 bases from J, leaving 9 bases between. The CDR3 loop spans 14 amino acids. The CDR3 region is CAISESRDHYEQYF. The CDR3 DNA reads TGTGCCATCAGTGAGTCGCGGGACCACTACGAGCAGTACTTC.

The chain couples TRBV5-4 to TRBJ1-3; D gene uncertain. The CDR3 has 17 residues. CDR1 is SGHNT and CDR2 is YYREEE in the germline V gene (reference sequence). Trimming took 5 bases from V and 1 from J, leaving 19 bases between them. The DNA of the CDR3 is TGTGCCAGCAGTTCCCGGGTCGAGGGTGTTTCTGGAAACACCATATATTTT. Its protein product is CASSSRVEGVSGNTIYF.

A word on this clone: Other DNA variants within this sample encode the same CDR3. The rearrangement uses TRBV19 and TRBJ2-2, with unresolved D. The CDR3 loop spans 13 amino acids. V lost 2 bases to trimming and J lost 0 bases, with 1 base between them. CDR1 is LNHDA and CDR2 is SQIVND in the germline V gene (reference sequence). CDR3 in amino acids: CASSITNTGELFF. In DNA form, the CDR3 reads TGTGCCAGTAGTATAACGAACACCGGGGAGCTGTTTTTT. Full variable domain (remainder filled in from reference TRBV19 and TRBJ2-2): DGGITQSPKYLFRKEGQNVTLSCEQNLNHDAMYWYRQDPGQGLRLIYYSQIVNDFQKGDIAEGYSVSREKKESFPLTVTSAQKNPTAFYLCASSITNTGELFFGEGSRLTVL.

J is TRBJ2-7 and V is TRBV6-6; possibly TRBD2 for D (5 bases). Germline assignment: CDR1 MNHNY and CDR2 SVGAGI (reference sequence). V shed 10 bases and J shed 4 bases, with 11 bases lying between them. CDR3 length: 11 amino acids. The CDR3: CATIEGYEQYF. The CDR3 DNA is TGTGCCACCATTGAGGGTTACGAGCAGTACTTC.

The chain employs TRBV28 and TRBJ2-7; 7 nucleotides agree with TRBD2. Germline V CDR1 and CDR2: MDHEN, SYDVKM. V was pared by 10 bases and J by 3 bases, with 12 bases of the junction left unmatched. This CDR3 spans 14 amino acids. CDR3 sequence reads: CATSGGRGYYEQYF. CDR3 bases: TGTGCCACCTCCGGAGGGAGGGGATACTACGAGCAGTACTTC.

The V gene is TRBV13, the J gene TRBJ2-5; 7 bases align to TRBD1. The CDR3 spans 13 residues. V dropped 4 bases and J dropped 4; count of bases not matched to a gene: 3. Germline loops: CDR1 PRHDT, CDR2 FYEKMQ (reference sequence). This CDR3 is CASSSDRRETQYF. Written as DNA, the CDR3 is TGTGCCAGCAGCTCGGACAGGAGAGAGACCCAGTACTTC.

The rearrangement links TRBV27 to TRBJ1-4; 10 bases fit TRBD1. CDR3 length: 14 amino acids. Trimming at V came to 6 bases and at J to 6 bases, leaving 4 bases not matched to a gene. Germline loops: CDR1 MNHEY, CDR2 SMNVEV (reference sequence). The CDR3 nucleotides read TGTGCCAGCAGGCCGGGACAGGGGTATGAAAAACTGTTTTTT. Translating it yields CASRPGQGYEKLFF.

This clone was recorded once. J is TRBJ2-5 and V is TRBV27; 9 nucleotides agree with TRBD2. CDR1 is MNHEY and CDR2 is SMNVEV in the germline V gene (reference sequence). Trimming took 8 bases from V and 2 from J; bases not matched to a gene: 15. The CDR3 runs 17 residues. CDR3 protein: CASAPQRGARWQETQYF. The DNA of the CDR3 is TGTGCCAGCGCGCCCCAGCGGGGGGCGCGGTGGCAAGAGACCCAGTACTTC.

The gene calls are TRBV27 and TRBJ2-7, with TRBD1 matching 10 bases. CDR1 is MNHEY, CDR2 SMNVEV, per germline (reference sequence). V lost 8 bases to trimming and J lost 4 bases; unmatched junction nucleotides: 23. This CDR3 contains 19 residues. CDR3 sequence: CASRIHSPNPGTGDYEQYF. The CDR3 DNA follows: TGTGCCAGCCGAATACACTCCCCGAATCCGGGGACAGGGGATTACGAGCAGTACTTC.

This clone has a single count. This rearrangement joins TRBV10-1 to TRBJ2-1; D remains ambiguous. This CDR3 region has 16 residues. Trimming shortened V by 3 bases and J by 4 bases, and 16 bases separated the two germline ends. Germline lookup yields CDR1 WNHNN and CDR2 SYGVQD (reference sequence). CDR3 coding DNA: TGCGCCAGCAGTGAAGCCCTCCCGTTGGCGTACAATGAGCAGTTCTTC. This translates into CASSEALPLAYNEQFF.

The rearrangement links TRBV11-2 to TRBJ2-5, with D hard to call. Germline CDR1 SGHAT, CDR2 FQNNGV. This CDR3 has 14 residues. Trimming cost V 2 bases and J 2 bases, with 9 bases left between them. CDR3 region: CASSLQAAQETQYF. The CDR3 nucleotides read TGTGCCAGCAGCTTACAGGCGGCGCAAGAGACCCAGTACTTC. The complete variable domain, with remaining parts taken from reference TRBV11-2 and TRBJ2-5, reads EAGVAQSPRYKIIEKRQSVAFWCNPISGHATLYWYQQILGQGPKLLIQFQNNGVVDDSQLPKDRFSAERLKGVDSTLKIQPAKLEDSAVYLCASSLQAAQETQYFGPGTRLLVL.

DNA for the CDR3: TGTGCCAGCAGTGAAGCAGGGGGCGTCTACGAGCAGTACTTC. Its translation is CASSEAGGVYEQYF. The chain joins TRBV6-1 to TRBJ2-7, with 7 bases that match TRBD1. The germline V gene has CDR1 MNHNS and CDR2 SASEGT. V shed 0 bases and J 3 bases; nucleotides not matched to a gene: 2. This CDR3 region has 14 residues.